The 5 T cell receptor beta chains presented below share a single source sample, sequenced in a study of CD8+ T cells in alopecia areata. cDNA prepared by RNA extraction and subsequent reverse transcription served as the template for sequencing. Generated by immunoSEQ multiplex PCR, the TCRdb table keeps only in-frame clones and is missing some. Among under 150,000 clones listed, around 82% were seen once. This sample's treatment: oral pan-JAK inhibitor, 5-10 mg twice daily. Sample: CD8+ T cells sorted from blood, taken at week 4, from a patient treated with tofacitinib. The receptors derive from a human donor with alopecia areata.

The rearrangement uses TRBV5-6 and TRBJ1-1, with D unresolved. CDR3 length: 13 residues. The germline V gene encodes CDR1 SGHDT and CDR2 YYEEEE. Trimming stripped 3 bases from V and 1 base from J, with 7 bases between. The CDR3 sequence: CASSSTGNTEAFF. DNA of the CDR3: TGTGCCAGCAGCTCTACGGGGAACACTGAAGCTTTCTTT.

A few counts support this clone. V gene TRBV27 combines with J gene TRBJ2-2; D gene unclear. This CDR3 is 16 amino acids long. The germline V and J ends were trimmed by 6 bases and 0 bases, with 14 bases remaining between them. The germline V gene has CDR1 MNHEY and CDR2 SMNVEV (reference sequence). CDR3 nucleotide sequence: TGTGCCAGCAGCCAGACTCACAACGCGAACACCGGGGAGCTGTTTTTT. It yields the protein CASSQTHNANTGELFF.

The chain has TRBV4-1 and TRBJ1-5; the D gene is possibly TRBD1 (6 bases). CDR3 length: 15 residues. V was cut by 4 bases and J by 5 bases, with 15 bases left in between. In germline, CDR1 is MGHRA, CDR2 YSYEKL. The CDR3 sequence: CASSPDRFVDQPQHF. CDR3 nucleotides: TGCGCCAGCAGCCCCGACAGGTTTGTGGATCAGCCCCAGCATTTT.

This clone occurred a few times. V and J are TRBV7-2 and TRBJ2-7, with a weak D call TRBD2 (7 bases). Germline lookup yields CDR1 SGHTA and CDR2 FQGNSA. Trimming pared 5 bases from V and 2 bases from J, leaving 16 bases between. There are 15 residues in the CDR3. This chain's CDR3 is CASSGVGGPTYEQYF. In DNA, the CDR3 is TGTGCCAGCAGCGGAGTGGGGGGGCCCACCTACGAGCAGTACTTC.

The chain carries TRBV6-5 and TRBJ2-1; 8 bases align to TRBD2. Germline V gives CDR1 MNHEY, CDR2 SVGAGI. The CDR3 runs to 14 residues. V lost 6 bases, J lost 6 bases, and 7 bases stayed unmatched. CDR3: CASSLPGGINEQFF. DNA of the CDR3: TGTGCCAGCAGCCTCCCGGGGGGGATCAATGAGCAGTTCTTC.